Described below is a single T cell receptor (beta chain) sequence and its context. The antigen remains unidentified. The data originate from a study of shared clonotypes between healthy human individuals. Study results and caveats: Some naive CD4 clonotypes, approximately 4.5%, turned up in common across several donors.

Per sorted-subset replicate PCR, input was 150 to 250 ng DNA, representing tens of thousands of T cell genomes. Measured with immunoSEQ multiplex PCR; TCRdb has only the in-frame clones, and not every one. The table has over 850,000 clones, 78% seen once. This TCR derives from a man aged 18 to 35 in good health. Some clones in this sample may be carry-over from other donors' samples. The sample was memory CD4+ T cells from PBMCs. The sample's subset: CD45RA-negative fraction.

CDR3 nucleotides: TGTGCCAGCAGCTTTATAACAGGCCTTAGCACAGATACGCAGTATTTT. It yields the protein CASSFITGLSTDTQYF. The chain carries TRBV5-5 and TRBJ2-3, with a possible D match to TRBD1 (5 bases). Germline V gene lookup returns CDR1 SGHKS and CDR2 YYEKEE (reference sequence). The CDR3 consists of 16 residues. Trimming took 2 bases from V and 0 from J, leaving 13 bases between them.